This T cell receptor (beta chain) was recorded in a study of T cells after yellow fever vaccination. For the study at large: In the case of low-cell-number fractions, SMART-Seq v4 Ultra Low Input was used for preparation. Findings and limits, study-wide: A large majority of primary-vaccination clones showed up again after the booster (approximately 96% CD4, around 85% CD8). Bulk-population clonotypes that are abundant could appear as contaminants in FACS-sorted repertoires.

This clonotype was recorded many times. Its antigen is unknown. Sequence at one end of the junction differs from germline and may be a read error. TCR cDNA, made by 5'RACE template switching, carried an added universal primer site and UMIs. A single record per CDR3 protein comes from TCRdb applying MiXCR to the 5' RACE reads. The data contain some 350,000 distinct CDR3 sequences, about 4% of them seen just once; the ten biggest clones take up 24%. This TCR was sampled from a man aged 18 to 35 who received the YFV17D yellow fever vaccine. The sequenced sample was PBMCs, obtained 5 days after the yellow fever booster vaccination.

This CDR3 reads CASRGTANTGELFF. The CDR3 DNA sequence: TGCGCCAGCAGAGGAACTGCGAACACCGGGGAGCTGTTTTTT. The rearrangement joins TRBV27 to TRBJ2-2; D remains ambiguous. Germline assignment: CDR1 MNHEY and CDR2 SMNVEV (reference sequence). This CDR3 contains 14 residues.